One and the same sample provided the 16 T cell receptor beta chains below, sequenced in a study of T cells in Graves' hyperthyroidism and ophthalmopathy. The source material, RNA transcripts, was used to amplify TCR beta CDR3 regions. First-round RT-PCR with HTBI primers amplified the TCR CDR3 region. TCRdb reprocessed the multiplex PCR reads with MiXCR, giving one entry per CDR3 protein. The table has roughly 710,000 distinct CDR3 sequences, 30% to 40% seen once. The sequencing input was blood. The receptors derive from a woman in her thirties or forties with Graves' hyperthyroidism.

Regarding this clonotype: One end of the junction fails to match germline, which may point to a read error. The rearrangement joins TRBV10-2 to TRBJ2-7; 8 bases match TRBD2. The CDR3 has 12 residues. Looked up from germline, CDR1 is WSHSY and CDR2 is SAAADI. The chain's CDR3 is CAAGGRWYGQYF. The CDR3 DNA sequence: TGCGCTGCGGGGGGTAGATGGTACGGGCAGTACTTC.

The sample holds many counts of this clonotype. The gene calls are TRBV10-3 and TRBJ1-1; tentative D call: TRBD1 (5 bases). The CDR3 runs 15 residues. V was clipped by 0 bases and J by 1 base, with 9 bases between them. In germline, CDR1 is ENHRY, CDR2 SYGVKD. CDR3: CAISESRQRNTEAFF. Written as DNA, the CDR3 is TGTGCCATCAGTGAGTCCCGACAGAGGAACACTGAAGCTTTCTTT.

With regard to this clonotype: One end of the junction does not line up with germline, which may come from a read error. The chain couples TRBV7-9 to TRBJ1-1; 7 bases are shared with TRBD1. Germline V lookup: CDR1 SEHNR, CDR2 FQNEAQ (reference sequence). The CDR3 has 17 residues. The DNA of the CDR3 is TGTGCCAGCAGCTTAGGTGAAGGGGGCGGCCGTGGCACTGAAGCTTCCTTT. The encoded protein is CASSLGEGGGRGTEASF.

The chain links TRBV10-3 to TRBJ2-7, with a possible D match to TRBD1 (6 bases). Germline CDR1 and CDR2: ENHRY and SYGVKD. The CDR3 runs 12 residues. Between the trimmed V and J ends, which lost 10 bases and 8 bases, there was a span of 18 bases. CDR3 bases: TGTGCCAGCTCCCGCGACAGGTCGAAGCAGTACTTC. It yields the protein CASSRDRSKQYF.

This clonotype was seen only a few times. The chain couples TRBV19 to TRBJ1-3, with no clear D. Looked up from germline, CDR1 is LNHDA and CDR2 is SQIVND (reference sequence). This CDR3 spans 16 amino acids. V dropped 4 bases and J dropped 3 bases, with 16 bases sitting between them. CDR3 region: CASSKGRTSFGNTIYF. The CDR3, as DNA: TGTGCCAGTAGTAAAGGCAGGACTTCATTTGGAAACACCATATATTTT.

This clonotype showed up many times. The V gene is TRBV25-1, the J gene TRBJ2-2; maybe TRBD1 (5 bases). V was cut by 8 bases and J by 1 base, with 14 bases left in between. This CDR3 spans 15 amino acids. CDR1 is MGHDK and CDR2 is SYGVNS in the germline V gene. CDR3 in amino acids: CASGRDPENTGELFF. DNA of the CDR3: TGTGCCAGCGGCAGGGATCCCGAGAACACCGGGGAGCTGTTTTTT. The full variable domain, in which reference TRBV25-1 and TRBJ2-2 provide the parts outside the CDR3, is EADIYQTPRYLVIGTGKKITLECSQTMGHDKMYWYQQDPGMELHLIHYSYGVNSTEKGDLSSESTVSRIRTEHFPLTLESARPSHTSQYLCASGRDPENTGELFFGEGSRLTVL.

V and J are TRBV7-8 and TRBJ2-7; D might be TRBD2 (6 bases). Trimming shortened V by 5 bases and J by 0 bases, and 14 bases separated the two germline ends. The CDR3 covers 15 residues. Looked up from germline, CDR1 is SGHVS and CDR2 is FQNEAQ. In DNA form, the CDR3 reads TGTGCCAGCAGCACTATTGCCGGGGGCTCCTACGAGCAGTACTTC. As protein: CASSTIAGGSYEQYF.

This clonotype was detected ten times or more. The rearrangement uses TRBV11-2 and TRBJ2-7; D uncertain. Germline CDR1 reads SGHAT; CDR2 reads FQNNGV. With 1 base removed from V and 0 bases from J, the gap between germline ends came to 10 bases. The CDR3 covers 15 residues. In nucleotides, the CDR3 is TGTGCCAGCAGCTTAGTACCGCAAAGCTCCTACGAGCAGTACTTC. Its translation: CASSLVPQSSYEQYF.

V is TRBV7-2 and J is TRBJ2-7; the match to TRBD1 covers 8 bases. This CDR3 is 14 amino acids long. CDR1 and CDR2 (germline): SGHTA, FQGNSA. V lost 5 bases, J lost 5 bases, and 8 bases stayed unmatched. The CDR3 loop reads CASSTGQGRDEQYF. CDR3 DNA sequence: TGTGCCAGCAGCACTGGACAGGGACGGGACGAGCAGTACTTC.

As concerns this clonotype: This sequence may be a read error, since a much larger clone differs from it by one base. The CDR3 spells CASKLANYGYTF. As DNA, the CDR3 is TGTGCCAGTAAACTAGCTAACTATGGCTACACCTTC. This chain uses TRBV19 with TRBJ1-2, with D uncertain. Per the germline V gene, CDR1 is LNHDA and CDR2 is SQIVND (reference sequence). This CDR3 region has 12 residues. V lost 7 bases and J 0 bases, leaving 6 bases between the germline ends.

This clonotype has at least ten counts. The rearrangement joins TRBV20-1 to TRBJ2-5, with 9 bases aligning to TRBD2. Germline CDR1 and CDR2: DFQATT and SNEGSKA (reference sequence). The CDR3 contains 15 residues. V was clipped by 3 bases and J by 5 bases; unmatched bases: 10. DNA for the CDR3: TGCAGTGCTAGTCTAGGCGGGGGGGCGGATGAGACCCAGTACTTC. Residues: CSASLGGGADETQYF.

This clonotype has at least ten counts. This chain links TRBV5-6 with TRBJ1-5, with D possibly matching TRBD1 (5 bases). CDR1 is SGHDT, CDR2 YYEEEE, per germline. V was cut by 4 bases and J by 2 bases, with 19 bases left in between. This CDR3 comprises 17 residues. The CDR3 DNA sequence: TGTGCCAGCAGCGTCGGACACCGAAGAGGGGGCAATCAGCCCCAGCATTTT. Encoded protein: CASSVGHRRGGNQPQHF.

Remarks on this clonotype: At one end, the junction sequence differs from germline, possibly due to a read error. The chain is built from TRBV10-3 and TRBJ1-2, with D uncertain. CDR3 length equals 14 residues. The germline CDR1 and CDR2 sequences are ENHRY and SYGVKD. DNA for the CDR3: TGTGCCAGCAGTCCCCTGGCAGTTCCCTATGGCTACACCTTC. Translation gives CASSPLAVPYGYTF.

As concerns this clonotype: A read error may be the cause here, since a much bigger clone is one base away. Here the CDR3 reads CAGSLEGGSNQPQHF. CDR3 nucleotide sequence: TGTGCCGGCAGCTTAGAGGGGGGTAGCAATCAGCCCCAGCATTTT. This rearrangement joins TRBV11-2 to TRBJ1-5; D is perhaps TRBD1 (6 bases). This CDR3 comprises 15 residues. Germline loops: CDR1 SGHAT, CDR2 FQNNGV.

Ten or more counts support this clonotype. The chain recombines TRBV5-5 with TRBJ2-2; the D gene is possibly TRBD1 (6 bases). The CDR3 contains 14 residues. CDR1 and CDR2 (germline): SGHKS, YYEKEE (reference sequence). Trimming shortened V by 3 bases and J by 1 base, and 7 bases separated the two germline ends. The CDR3 is CASSWGQNTGELFF. CDR3 coding DNA: TGTGCCAGCAGCTGGGGACAGAACACCGGGGAGCTGTTTTTT.

In this sample, this clonotype turned up many times. Its ends do not fully match the called genes, so a read error is possible. The genes are TRBV7-3 and TRBJ2-2; tentatively, D is TRBD2 (5 bases). The CDR3 sequence is 13 residues long. Per germline, CDR1 SGHTA and CDR2 FQGTGA. CDR3 protein: CATSPGNAGELFF. The CDR3 bases are TGTGCCACCTCTCCGGGGAACGCCGGGGAGCTGTTTTTT. Full variable domain (outside the CDR3, taken from reference TRBV7-3 and TRBJ2-2): GAGVSQTPSNKVTEKGKYVELRCDPISGHTALYWYRQSLGQGPEFLIYFQGTGAADDSGLPNDRFFAVRPEGSVSTLKIQRTERGDSAVYLCATSPGNAGELFFGEGSRLTVL.